The TCR beta chain under discussion was sequenced for a study of regulatory T cells in long-lasting Graves disease. Findings and caveats of the study: TCR diversity was lower in persistent Graves' patients than in newly diagnosed ones.

HTBI primers from iRepertoire and Arm-PCR of CDR3 regions yielded the TCR beta libraries. TCRdb fed the multiplex PCR reads into MiXCR, producing one record per CDR3 protein. The sample lists roughly 400,000 distinct CDR3 sequences, about 20% seen once, with around 20% in the top ten. This clonotype was seen at least ten times. Its specificity is unknown. Time point reported: persistent/refractory GD, antithyroid drugs over 5 years with positive TRAb. TCR sequences were obtained from RNA taken from PBMCs. This sample comprised peripheral blood mononuclear cells (PBMCs), obtained when the disease was refractory, from a patient treated with antithyroid drugs. This clonotype was sampled from a female donor with Graves disease.

CDR3 sequence (DNA): TGTGCCAGCAGCGGACAGGGGGCCCTCCAAGAGACCCAGTACTTC. Translating gives CASSGQGALQETQYF. The chain couples TRBV11-2 to TRBJ2-5; the match to TRBD1 covers 11 bases. CDR1 and CDR2 from the germline V gene are SGHAT and FQNNGV. The CDR3 sequence is 15 residues long. With 5 bases clipped from V and 1 base from J, the junction kept 3 bases outside the gene matches.